The 12 T cell receptor beta chains given below trace back to one sample, sequenced in a study of blood T cell repertoires in COVID-19. Profiling relied on immunoSEQ multiplex PCR, and the TCRdb table lists in-frame clones only, not all of them. The table shows about 260,000 clones, with 85% occurring only once. Sequencing was performed on peripheral blood. The receptor source for this set is a human donor in a cohort sampled during active COVID-19.

The chain links TRBV7-9 to TRBJ1-1; no firm D call. Germline loops: CDR1 SEHNR, CDR2 FQNEAQ (reference sequence). The CDR3 length is 14 residues. V lost 4 bases to trimming and J lost 5 bases, with 14 bases between them. The CDR3 here is CASSSLPGGTEAFF. In DNA, the CDR3 is TGTGCCAGCAGCTCCCTCCCCGGCGGGACTGAAGCTTTCTTT. The full variable domain, completed using reference TRBV7-9 and TRBJ1-1, is DTGVSQNPRHKITKRGQNVTFRCDPISEHNRLYWYRQTLGQGPEFLTYFQNEAQLEKSRLLSDRFSAERPKGSFSTLEIQRTEQGDSAMYLCASSSLPGGTEAFFGQGTRLTVV.

For the CDR3, the DNA is TGTGCCAGCAGCATTTACAGGGTCGGGGAGCTGTTTTTT. As protein: CASSIYRVGELFF. The chain employs TRBV7-2 and TRBJ2-2; possibly TRBD1 for D (6 bases). The V end lost 5 bases, the J end lost 7 bases, and 11 bases lay between the germline ends. The CDR3 is made up of 13 amino acids. Germline V gene lookup returns CDR1 SGHTA and CDR2 FQGNSA.

This chain uses TRBV24-1 with TRBJ2-3; D is perhaps TRBD1 (5 bases). The CDR3 totals 17 residues. Trimming took off 1 base at V and 4 bases at J, with 17 bases between the two ends. Germline CDR1 is KGHDR and CDR2 is SFDVKD. The CDR3 DNA follows: TGTGCCACCAGTGATTTATTCGACAGTGTAAATCCAGATACGCAGTATTTT. Its protein is CATSDLFDSVNPDTQYF.

This rearrangement joins TRBV3-1 (or the pseudogene TRBV3-2) to TRBJ2-7; D unclear. Between the trimmed V and J ends, which lost 0 bases and 5 bases, there was a span of 8 bases. CDR3 size: 13 residues. The V gene's germline CDR1 is LGHDT and CDR2 YNNKEL (reference sequence). The CDR3 is CASSQEDTHEQYF. The CDR3 bases are TGTGCCAGCAGCCAAGAAGACACCCACGAGCAGTACTTC.

The chain carries TRBV4-2 and TRBJ2-4; 9 bases match TRBD2. The V and J ends lost 5 bases and 1 base, in that order; junction bases with no gene match: 12. CDR1 LGHNA and CDR2 YNFKEQ come from the germline V gene. The CDR3 length is 18 residues. In DNA, the CDR3 is TGTGCCAGCAGCGCCGGGACTAGCAAGGCGGCGGCCAAAAACATTCAGTACTTC. This encodes CASSAGTSKAAAKNIQYF.

The chain recombines TRBV11-1 with TRBJ2-1; possible D gene TRBD2, 5 bases. This CDR3 has 15 amino acids. CDR1 is SGHAT, CDR2 FQDESV, per germline (reference sequence). V was shortened by 5 bases and J by 9 bases, with 20 bases between the two germline ends. The CDR3: CASSLWKGRGPEQFF. CDR3 nucleotide sequence: TGTGCCAGCAGCCTTTGGAAGGGTCGGGGTCCTGAGCAGTTCTTC.

This clone appeared a single time. The V gene is TRBV6-5, the J gene TRBJ2-5; a weak D match, TRBD1 (6 bases). Trimming stripped 8 bases from V and 1 base from J, with 14 bases between. Germline CDR1 is MNHEY and CDR2 is SVGAGI. The CDR3 runs 14 residues. The CDR3 nucleotides are TGTGCCAGCGGCAGGGGAACACTCCAAGAGACCCAGTACTTC. Protein product: CASGRGTLQETQYF.

This clone has only a few counts. The chain has TRBV7-3 and TRBJ2-2; 9 positions agree with TRBD1. This CDR3 is 14 amino acids long. V was pared by 6 bases and J by 1 base, with 0 bases of the junction left unmatched. The germline CDR1 and CDR2 sequences are SGHTA and FQGTGA. DNA of the CDR3: TGTGCCAGCAGGGACAGGGGGAACACCGGGGAGCTGTTTTTT. It encodes CASRDRGNTGELFF.

This clone was found a few times. The J gene is TRBJ2-1, the V gene TRBV4-2; possible D gene TRBD2, 5 bases. The CDR3 has 15 residues. V was clipped by 2 bases and J by 6 bases, with 14 bases between them. From germline, CDR1 is LGHNA and CDR2 YNFKEQ. CDR3 in amino acids: CASSQRKAGVNEQFF. The CDR3 nucleotides read TGTGCCAGCAGCCAACGCAAGGCGGGTGTCAATGAGCAGTTCTTC.

The V call is TRBV6-5, the J call TRBJ2-5; D is perhaps TRBD2 (6 bases). V was clipped by 7 bases and J by 7 bases, with 16 bases between them. CDR3 size: 13 residues. From germline, CDR1 is MNHEY and CDR2 SVGAGI. The CDR3 loop is CASIEGLLGTQYF. The DNA for the CDR3 is TGTGCCAGCATCGAGGGACTTCTGGGGACCCAGTACTTC.

Written as DNA, the CDR3 is TGTGCCAGCAGTCCGTCCTATTTGAACACTGAAGCTTTCTTT. Amino acids: CASSPSYLNTEAFF. The chain couples TRBV27 to TRBJ1-1; D gene ambiguous. Germline CDR1 reads MNHEY; CDR2 reads SMNVEV (reference sequence). The CDR3 has 14 residues. Trimming removed 5 bases from V and 0 bases from J, with 10 bases in between.

The rearrangement links TRBV10-3 to TRBJ2-1, with TRBD2 matching 11 bases. J gave up 9 bases and V 0 bases, and 7 bases lay outside the gene matches. Germline V gene sequence: CDR1 ENHRY, CDR2 SYGVKD. The CDR3 spans 16 residues. The CDR3 loop reads CAISESPSGRTSEQFF. The CDR3 nucleotides read TGTGCCATCAGTGAGTCCCCTAGCGGGAGGACTAGTGAGCAGTTCTTC.